The 14 T cell receptor beta chains in this list originate from one sample, sequenced in a study of Ad26.COV2.S vaccination and SARS-CoV-2 variants. Treatment meaning: roughly 19 received Ad26.COV2.S at low or high dose, single or two shots; 5 received placebo; per-sample allocation not given. On day 63 after the first injection, vaccine and placebo recipients gave samples. This table comes from immunoSEQ multiplex PCR, and its TCRdb copy is limited to in-frame clones, with some not included. Of over 200,000 clones listed, 88% are singletons. The input for sequencing was peripheral blood, taken in a trial of Ad26.COV2.S vaccine versus placebo. These receptors were obtained from a person aged 18-65 years who received the Ad26.COV2.S COVID-19 vaccine or a placebo.

This clone was picked up one time. The V call is TRBV6-2 or TRBV6-3, the J call TRBJ1-5; 8 nucleotides align to TRBD1. This CDR3 contains 15 residues. V was clipped by 6 bases and J by 2 bases; unmatched bases: 6. Looked up from germline, CDR1 is MNHEY and CDR2 is SVGEGT. CDR3 protein: CASSPDRGRNQPQHF. Written as DNA, the CDR3 is TGTGCCAGCAGCCCTGACAGGGGACGCAATCAGCCCCAGCATTTT.

The rearrangement joins TRBV7-9 to TRBJ2-1; no clear D. V shed 4 bases and J shed 3 bases, with 19 bases lying between them. The germline V gene has CDR1 SEHNR and CDR2 FQNEAQ (reference sequence). The CDR3 extends over 17 amino acids. The CDR3, as DNA: TGTGCCAGCAGCTCCGGTTTTTCTAGTCTTTTCTACAATGAGCAGTTCTTC. As protein: CASSSGFSSLFYNEQFF.

V usage is TRBV27 and J usage is TRBJ2-3; D may be TRBD2 (6 bases). Germline V gives CDR1 MNHEY, CDR2 SMNVEV (reference sequence). The CDR3 sequence is 11 residues long. V was pared by 9 bases and J by 6 bases, with 10 bases between. CDR3 bases: TGTGCCAGTTATCGGGGGGATACGCAGTATTTT. Translated: CASYRGDTQYF.

This chain joins TRBV30 and TRBJ1-5; tentative D call: TRBD1 (5 bases). Per germline, CDR1 GTSNPN and CDR2 SVGIG (reference sequence). The ends were cut back, 1 base at V and 2 bases at J, with 9 bases in the middle. The CDR3 totals 14 residues. Written as DNA, the CDR3 is TGTGCCTGGAGTGGGCGGGGGGGCAATCAGCCCCAGCATTTT. It encodes CAWSGRGGNQPQHF.

V and J are TRBV9 and TRBJ2-7, with D maybe TRBD2 (6 bases). Per germline, CDR1 SGDLS and CDR2 YYNGEE. The V and J ends lost 4 bases and 1 base respectively, with 12 bases between them. The CDR3 has 14 amino acids. The CDR3 DNA reads TGTGCCAGCAGCCCAGCGGGCGGGTCCTACGAGCAGTACTTC. Translating gives CASSPAGGSYEQYF.

CDR3 sequence: CASRSSGGFYNEQFF. CDR3 DNA sequence: TGTGCCAGCAGGTCTAGCGGGGGTTTCTACAATGAGCAGTTCTTC. This chain joins TRBV6-5 and TRBJ2-1; 10 nucleotides match TRBD2. Germline V lookup: CDR1 MNHEY, CDR2 SVGAGI. Germline trimming cut 6 bases from V and 3 bases from J; bases unmatched to any gene: 5. The CDR3 is 15 amino acids.

This chain joins TRBV7-2 and TRBJ2-2, with D unresolved. CDR1 and CDR2 from the germline V gene are SGHTA and FQGNSA. The germline V and J ends were trimmed by 2 bases and 6 bases, with 7 bases remaining between them. The CDR3 totals 13 residues. The CDR3 sequence: CASSLYGPGELFF. The CDR3 bases are TGTGCCAGCAGCTTATACGGGCCCGGGGAGCTGTTTTTT.

J is TRBJ1-2 and V is TRBV21-1; the D call TRBD1 from the table was never checked on the DNA. TRBV21-1 is recorded as a pseudogene. CDR3 length: 15 amino acids. The CDR3: CASSPGDRVSYGYTF. The CDR3 region has the DNA TGTGCCAGCAGCCCCGGGGACAGGGTTTCCTATGGCTACACCTTC.

J is TRBJ1-1 and V is TRBV3-1 (or the pseudogene TRBV3-2), with a tentative D call TRBD1 (5 bases). The CDR3 totals 16 residues. V was trimmed by 2 bases and J by 0 bases, leaving 13 bases between them. The germline CDR1 and CDR2 sequences are LGHDT and YNNKEL (reference sequence). CDR3 in amino acids: CASSQFGWGMNTEAFF. For the CDR3, the DNA is TGTGCCAGCAGCCAATTCGGTTGGGGCATGAACACTGAAGCTTTCTTT.

The chain carries TRBV23-1 and TRBJ2-5, with D perhaps TRBD1 (5 bases). TRBV23-1 qualifies as an ORF whose function is uncertain. The CDR3 has 15 residues. The germline V and J ends were trimmed by 0 bases and 2 bases, with 10 bases remaining between them. DNA of the CDR3: TGCGCCAGCAGTCAATCGGTTTCAGGGCAAGAGACCCAGTACTTC. The encoded protein is CASSQSVSGQETQYF.

This chain links TRBV7-9 with TRBJ1-2; no reliable D call. The germline gives CDR1 SEHNR, CDR2 FQNEAQ (reference sequence). The CDR3 is made up of 14 amino acids. Trimming removed 3 bases from V and 2 bases from J, with 10 bases in between. The CDR3 loop is CASSFGEGNYGYTF. Written as DNA, the CDR3 is TGTGCCAGCAGCTTCGGGGAAGGAAACTATGGCTACACCTTC.

The chain combines TRBV28 with TRBJ1-6; D is perhaps TRBD1 (6 bases). The V end was cut by 2 bases, the J end by 9 bases, with 11 bases between. Germline V gene sequence: CDR1 MDHEN, CDR2 SYDVKM. The CDR3 consists of 14 residues. CDR3 sequence reads: CASSLGGLLSPLHF. CDR3 bases: TGTGCCAGCAGTTTAGGGGGGCTACTTTCACCCCTCCACTTT.

The chain has TRBV11-1 and TRBJ2-5; TRBD1 matches 9 bases. The ends lost 4 bases at V and 2 bases at J; junction bases unmatched: 5. The CDR3 is 15 residues long. Germline V gives CDR1 SGHAT, CDR2 FQDESV (reference sequence). CDR3 DNA sequence: TGTGCCAGCAGCTCGGGACAGGGTTGGCAAGAGACCCAGTACTTC. It encodes CASSSGQGWQETQYF.

This sequence joins TRBV7-8 and TRBJ1-1, with D possibly being TRBD1 (6 bases). This CDR3 region has 14 residues. The V gene lost 10 bases and the J gene lost 5 bases, with 20 bases spanning the gap. CDR1 and CDR2 (germline): SGHVS, FQNEAQ. The CDR3 protein is CATLLWGLDTEAFF. The CDR3 DNA is TGTGCCACCCTATTGTGGGGGCTCGATACTGAAGCTTTCTTT.